The rows below give T cell receptor beta chains drawn from one sample of a study of OX40 agonist ivuxolimab in advanced cancers. Sequencing used immunoSEQ multiplex PCR; TCRdb keeps in-frame clones, though not all of them. This table has approximately 79,000 clones, approximately 86% appearing once. Sequencing used CD4+ or CD8+ T cells sorted from blood, obtained in a trial of the OX40 agonist ivuxolimab. Source of these receptors: an adult with an advanced solid tumor such as melanoma, head and neck, liver or kidney cancer. CDR3s include the opening cysteine and the closing phenylalanine or tryptophan. A D gene is named only where the DNA matches it firmly. Clone size is shown for a subset of rows, as once, few, many or a class of expanded clone.

.	TRBV5-4	.	TRBJ1-6	CASSSRTANSPLHF	TGTGCCAGCAGCTCGCGGACGGCTAATTCACCCCTCCACTTT
.	TRBV6-5	TRBD1	TRBJ1-1	CASSYRTGGSSGEAFF	TGTGCCAGCAGTTATAGGACAGGGGGCTCTTCTGGTGAAGCTTTCTTT
.	TRBV19	.	TRBJ2-1	CASSPPRGEQFF	TGTGCCAGTAGTCCACCCCGCGGTGAGCAGTTCTTC
.	TRBV5-6	TRBD1	TRBJ2-3	CASSFDFMGQGTDTQYF	TGTGCCAGCAGCTTTGATTTCATGGGACAGGGAACAGATACGCAGTATTTT
.	TRBV19	TRBD1	TRBJ1-2	CASTRTGSPLANYGYTF	TGTGCCAGTACAAGGACAGGGAGCCCCCTAGCTAACTATGGCTACACCTTC
.	TRBV5-1	.	TRBJ1-1	CASSLTQGSMNTEAFF	TGCGCCAGCAGCTTAACGCAGGGATCCATGAACACTGAAGCTTTCTTT
.	TRBV6-6	TRBD1	TRBJ1-5	CASSKGQGSEQPQHF	TGTGCCAGCAGCAAAGGACAGGGTAGTGAGCAGCCCCAGCATTTT
.	TRBV7-3	TRBD2	TRBJ2-5	CASSTSGDQETQYF	TGTGCCAGCTCGACTAGCGGGGATCAAGAGACCCAGTACTTC
.	TRBV4-2	.	TRBJ1-2	CASTTTGEANYGYTF	TGTGCCAGCACCACAACGGGGGAGGCTAACTATGGCTACACCTTC
.	TRBV10-3	TRBD1	TRBJ2-1	CAISESTGHNEQFF	TGTGCCATCAGTGAGTCGACAGGGCACAATGAGCAGTTCTTC
.	TRBV6-5	.	TRBJ1-3	CASREQPYSGNTIYF	TGTGCCAGCCGAGAACAGCCTTACTCTGGAAACACCATATATTTT
.	TRBV27	.	TRBJ2-1	CASSFQAMVGNEQFF	TGTGCCAGCAGTTTTCAGGCCATGGTGGGCAATGAGCAGTTCTTC
.	TRBV5-1	.	TRBJ1-1	CASSLERVTEAFF	TGCGCCAGCAGCTTGGAGAGGGTCACTGAAGCTTTCTTT
.	TRBV2	TRBD1	TRBJ1-2	CASSRTGGSYGYTF	TGTGCCAGCAGTCGGACAGGGGGGAGCTATGGCTACACCTTC
.	TRBV5-6	.	TRBJ1-2	CASSRERNYGYTF	TGTGCCAGCAGCCGGGAGAGGAACTATGGCTACACCTTC
.	TRBV9	TRBD1	TRBJ1-4	CASSSTGGVSEKLFF	TGTGCCAGCAGCTCAACAGGGGGGGTGAGTGAAAAACTGTTTTTT
.	TRBV18	TRBD1	TRBJ1-5	CASSPGTGISNQPQHF	TGTGCCAGCTCCCCTGGGACAGGGATAAGCAATCAGCCCCAGCATTTT
.	TRBV6-5	TRBD2	TRBJ2-3	CASSKGLAGTDTQYF	TGTGCCAGCAGCAAGGGACTAGCGGGGACAGATACGCAGTATTTT
.	TRBV19	TRBD1	TRBJ2-5	CASSMTGGNQETQYF	TGTGCCAGTAGTATGACAGGGGGCAACCAAGAGACCCAGTACTTC
once	TRBV5-1	.	TRBJ2-3	CASSLGSGVGGTDTQYF	TGCGCCAGCAGCTTGGGATCAGGGGTCGGGGGTACAGATACGCAGTATTTT
.	TRBV7-2	TRBD1	TRBJ1-5	CASSLAGTGDQPQHF	TGTGCCAGCAGCCTAGCCGGGACAGGGGATCAGCCCCAGCATTTT
.	TRBV18	TRBD1	TRBJ2-1	CASSRTLPRDRGSYNEQFF	TGTGCCAGCTCCCGTACACTTCCCCGGGACAGAGGCTCCTACAATGAGCAGTTCTTC
.	TRBV28	.	TRBJ1-4	CASYGSLWGEKLFF	TGTGCCAGCTATGGGTCTCTCTGGGGTGAAAAACTGTTTTTT
.	TRBV29-1	.	TRBJ1-2	CSVEPGGGGYTF	TGCAGCGTTGAACCCGGGGGTGGGGGCTACACCTTC
.	TRBV7-2	.	TRBJ1-6	CASSLAPSSYNSPLHF	TGTGCCAGCAGCTTAGCCCCGAGCTCCTATAATTCACCCCTCCACTTT
.	TRBV2	.	TRBJ2-3	CASSGSEVSDTQYF	TGTGCCAGCAGTGGGTCCGAAGTTTCAGATACGCAGTATTTT
.	TRBV6-5	.	TRBJ2-7	CASRRQGGYEQYF	TGTGCCAGCAGACGACAGGGAGGCTACGAGCAGTACTTC
.	TRBV6-5	TRBD1	TRBJ1-5	CATRRQGVGQPQHF	TGTGCCACCCGACGACAGGGCGTTGGTCAGCCCCAGCATTTT
.	TRBV7-9	.	TRBJ1-5	CASSLATARGLGPQHF	TGTGCCAGCAGCTTAGCGACAGCCAGAGGTTTGGGGCCCCAGCATTTT
.	TRBV5-1	.	TRBJ1-3	CASSFYGGDSGNTIYF	TGCGCCAGCAGCTTCTACGGCGGTGACTCTGGAAACACCATATATTTT
.	TRBV5-6	TRBD1	TRBJ2-6	CASSFSGTGGSGANVLTF	TGTGCCAGCAGCTTCTCCGGGACAGGGGGCTCTGGGGCCAACGTCCTGACTTTC
few	TRBV6-6	TRBD1	TRBJ1-6	CASSLSGTGGSPLHF	TGTGCCAGCAGTCTGTCCGGGACAGGGGGTTCACCCCTCCACTTT
.	TRBV2	.	TRBJ2-1	CAGTTYNEQFF	TGCGCTGGGACAACCTACAATGAGCAGTTCTTC
.	TRBV19	TRBD2	TRBJ2-3	CASSIERTSGTIF	TGTGCCAGTAGTATAGAGCGGACTAGCGGAACCATTTTT
.	TRBV27	TRBD2	TRBJ2-3	CANTTPSGGADTQYF	TGTGCCAACACTACCCCCTCGGGGGGGGCAGATACGCAGTATTTT
.	TRBV11-2	TRBD1	TRBJ2-5	CASTPSRTGVETQYF	TGTGCCAGCACCCCTTCGAGGACAGGGGTAGAGACCCAGTACTTC
.	TRBV5-4	.	TRBJ1-2	CASSPAGVANYGYTF	TGTGCCAGCAGCCCGGCGGGGGTCGCAAACTATGGCTACACCTTC
.	TRBV28	TRBD1	TRBJ1-1	CASSLFPGQGLVNTEAFF	TGTGCCAGCAGTTTATTCCCCGGACAGGGGCTTGTGAACACTGAAGCTTTCTTT
.	TRBV27	.	TRBJ2-5	CASSFQGRKTQYF	TGTGCCAGCAGTTTTCAGGGTAGGAAGACCCAGTACTTC
.	TRBV19	TRBD1	TRBJ1-4	CAARTGEEKLFF	TGTGCCGCACGGACAGGCGAAGAAAAACTGTTTTTT
.	TRBV6-6	.	TRBJ1-6	CASSFTASNSPLHF	TGTGCCAGCAGTTTCACAGCAAGTAATTCACCCCTCCACTTT
.	TRBV7-8	.	TRBJ1-5	CASSLNGQSNQPQHF	TGTGCCAGCAGCTTAAACGGACAGAGCAATCAGCCCCAGCATTTT
.	TRBV5-6	TRBD1	TRBJ2-2	CASSVGVGQGAHRELFF	TGTGCCAGCAGCGTGGGGGTTGGACAGGGGGCCCACAGGGAGCTGTTTTTT
few	TRBV7-9	.	TRBJ2-3	CASSLSLAADTQYF	TGTGCCAGCAGCTTGTCACTGGCCGCAGATACGCAGTATTTT
.	TRBV15	.	TRBJ1-5	CATSREGSYSNQPQHF	TGTGCCACCAGCAGAGAGGGCAGTTATAGCAATCAGCCCCAGCATTTT
.	TRBV6-5	.	TRBJ1-2	CASSYGEGGGYTF	TGTGCCAGCAGTTACGGGGAAGGCGGTGGCTACACCTTC
.	TRBV7-2	.	TRBJ2-5	CASSSQGGGETQYF	TGTGCCAGCAGCTCGCAGGGAGGGGGAGAGACCCAGTACTTC
.	TRBV27	TRBD2	TRBJ2-1	CASNPPLAGAYNEQFF	TGTGCCAGCAACCCTCCACTAGCGGGAGCCTACAATGAGCAGTTCTTC
.	TRBV5-4	.	TRBJ1-6	CASSLEAPMYNSPLHF	TGTGCCAGCAGTCTTGAGGCGCCGATGTATAATTCACCCCTCCACTTT
.	TRBV19	TRBD1	TRBJ1-1	CASSIAQTGPTEAFF	TGTGCCAGTAGTATAGCCCAGACAGGGCCCACTGAAGCTTTCTTT
.	TRBV21-1	.	TRBJ2-1	CASSKAGGHSPYNEQFF	TGTGCCAGCAGCAAAGCGGGCGGACATAGCCCATACAATGAGCAGTTCTTC
.	TRBV10-3	TRBD2	TRBJ2-3	CAISPVAGKGDTQYF	TGTGCCATCAGTCCAGTAGCGGGGAAGGGAGATACGCAGTATTTT